Below are 6 T cell receptor beta chains sequenced from a single sample in a study of blood T cells in healthy people across ages. A J-beta primer mix and a sample-barcoded 5' primer were used in a second PCR of about 7 to 12 cycles. TCRdb re-called the 5' RACE reads through MiXCR, storing one row per CDR3 protein. The sample gives approximately 900,000 distinct CDR3 sequences, around 46% of which show up once; around an eighth is in the top ten. Sequencing used blood. These TCRs come from a man between 25 and 39 years old in good health.

This clonotype was seen more than once but under ten times. This chain links TRBV6-5 with TRBJ2-3; D not certain. This CDR3 contains 16 residues. The germline V and J ends were trimmed by 5 bases and 4 bases, with 19 bases remaining between them. Germline CDR1 reads MNHEY; CDR2 reads SVGAGI. CDR3 DNA sequence: TGTGCCAGCAGTGGTAGTGGGGTCGGTGGGGCAGATACGCAGTATTTT. This codes for CASSGSGVGGADTQYF.

This rearrangement joins TRBV12-5 to TRBJ2-1; tentative D call: TRBD1 (5 bases). CDR1 and CDR2 (germline): LGHNT, FRNRAP. CDR3 length: 14 residues. V was clipped by 7 bases and J by 8 bases, with 18 bases between them. The CDR3 reads CASAPSRDFDEQFF. In nucleotides, the CDR3 is TGTGCTAGTGCCCCATCCAGGGATTTCGATGAGCAGTTCTTC.

The chain combines TRBV29-1 with TRBJ2-7, with D perhaps TRBD1 (6 bases). The CDR3 extends over 14 amino acids. The V gene's germline CDR1 is SQVTM and CDR2 ANQGSEA. The ends were cut back, 7 bases at V and 7 bases at J, with 23 bases in the middle. This chain's CDR3 is CSGPVGDRRWEQYF. The CDR3, as DNA: TGCAGCGGTCCAGTAGGTGACAGGAGGTGGGAGCAGTACTTC.

The V and J genes are TRBV6-5 and TRBJ2-7; TRBD1 agrees at 8 bases. The DNA end lines up better with TRBJ2-5; the J call may be wrong. The CDR3 sequence is 16 residues long. Germline CDR1 MNHEY, CDR2 SVGAGI. The CDR3 bases are TGTGCCAGCAGTTACTCGTTGGGACAGGAGCCAGAGACCCAGTACTTC. As protein: CASSYSLGQEPETQYF.

The V call is TRBV24-1, the J call TRBJ1-2, with no clear D. This CDR3 contains 15 residues. The germline V gene has CDR1 KGHDR and CDR2 SFDVKD. Trimming pared 1 base from V and 10 bases from J, leaving 18 bases between. The CDR3: CATSDFEGLVSDYTF. CDR3 nucleotide sequence: TGTGCCACCAGTGATTTCGAGGGCCTGGTCTCGGACTACACCTTC.

The chain couples TRBV12-3 or TRBV12-4 to TRBJ2-3; TRBD2 matches 7 bases. V shed 7 bases and J 1 base; nucleotides not matched to a gene: 5. The CDR3 contains 14 residues. The CDR3 DNA follows: TGTGCCAGCACCTGGGGAGGGGGCACAGATACGCAGTATTTT. Its translation: CASTWGGGTDTQYF.